The 18 T cell receptor beta chains listed next were all sequenced from one sample in a study of CD8 T cells in ankylosing spondylitis. TCRdb processed the 5' RACE reads anew with MiXCR; each CDR3 protein has one entry. This table holds about 240,000 distinct CDR3 sequences, 8% to 9.5% found once. The sample was blood, either unsorted or a sorted T cell fraction (not recorded which). Receptors originate from a male donor with ankylosing spondylitis or in good health (not recorded which).

This clonotype was detected many times. The V and J genes are TRBV9 and TRBJ2-3, with D perhaps TRBD1 or TRBD2 (5 bases each). Trimming shortened V by 0 bases and J by 3 bases, and 8 bases separated the two germline ends. Germline V gene data show CDR1 as SGDLS and CDR2 as YYNGEE. CDR3 length: 14 amino acids. CDR3 in DNA: TGTGCCAGCAGCGTAGGCAGGGAGACAGATACGCAGTATTTT. This sequence encodes CASSVGRETDTQYF.

The sample holds many counts of this clonotype. The chain combines TRBV10-3 with TRBJ2-3; 9 nucleotides align to TRBD1. V trimming: 0 bases; J trimming: 1 base; junction bases outside the gene matches: 2. CDR3 size: 16 residues. Germline CDR1 ENHRY, CDR2 SYGVKD. The CDR3 loop reads CAISESRTGGTDTQYF. The CDR3 coding sequence is TGTGCCATCAGTGAGTCGAGGACAGGGGGCACAGATACGCAGTATTTT.

This clonotype occurred many times. The chain uses TRBV4-1 and TRBJ2-3; possible D gene TRBD1, 6 bases. The germline V and J ends were trimmed by 0 bases and 7 bases, with 11 bases remaining between them. The germline CDR1 and CDR2 sequences are MGHRA and YSYEKL. There are 14 residues in the CDR3. CDR3 amino acids: CASSQDPGEYTQYF. The CDR3, as DNA: TGCGCCAGCAGCCAAGATCCAGGGGAATATACGCAGTATTTT.

This clonotype occurred many times. The chain carries TRBV18 and TRBJ2-1, with D possibly matching TRBD1 (5 bases). Germline lookup yields CDR1 KGHSH and CDR2 LQKENI. CDR3 length equals 12 residues. Trimming removed 3 bases from V and 8 bases from J, with 8 bases in between. The CDR3 DNA reads as TGTGCCAGCTCACCGCAGGGCGATGAGCAGTTCTTC. Encoded protein: CASSPQGDEQFF. Drawing the rest from reference TRBV18 and TRBJ2-1, the complete variable domain is NAGVMQNPRHLVRRRGQEARLRCSPMKGHSHVYWYRQLPEEGLKFMVYLQKENIIDESGMPKERFSAEFPKEGPSILRIQQVVRGDSAAYFCASSPQGDEQFFGPGTRLTVL.

A single count supports this clonotype. The chain employs TRBV7-2 and TRBJ2-2; D may be TRBD2 (6 bases). Germline values: CDR1 SGHTA, CDR2 FQGNSA. This CDR3 has 13 residues. V gave up 1 base and J gave up 9 bases, with 9 bases separating them. CDR3 protein: CASSLVRGWELFF. The CDR3 DNA reads TGTGCCAGCAGCTTAGTCCGGGGGTGGGAGCTGTTTTTT. The full variable domain, with the rest looked up from reference TRBV7-2 and TRBJ2-2, is GAGVSQSPSNKVTEKGKDVELRCDPISGHTALYWYRQSLGQGLEFLIYFQGNSAPDKSGLPSDRFSAERTGGSVSTLTIQRTQQEDSAVYLCASSLVRGWELFFGEGSRLTVL.

In this sample, this clonotype turned up many times. The chain carries TRBV5-6 and TRBJ2-5; the D gene could be TRBD1 or TRBD2 (5 bases each). Per germline, CDR1 SGHDT and CDR2 YYEEEE. V was clipped by 3 bases and J by 3 bases, with 12 bases between them. The CDR3 is made up of 14 amino acids. The CDR3 DNA reads as TGTGCCAGCAGCTCCGGGACGGCAAAAGAGACCCAGTACTTC. It is translated as CASSSGTAKETQYF. The whole variable domain, filled in from reference TRBV5-6 and TRBJ2-5, reads DAGVTQSPTHLIKTRGQQVTLRCSPKSGHDTVSWYQQALGQGPQFIFQYYEEEERQRGNFPDRFSGHQFPNYSSELNVNALLLGDSALYLCASSSGTAKETQYFGPGTRLLVL.

Many counts were recorded for this clonotype. The rearrangement links TRBV10-3 to TRBJ2-1, with TRBD2 matching 12 bases. CDR1 and CDR2 from the germline V gene are ENHRY and SYGVKD. The CDR3 consists of 15 residues. V trimming: 7 bases; J trimming: 4 bases; junction bases outside the gene matches: 5. DNA of the CDR3: TGTGCCATCAAACCTAGCGGGAGGGAATACAATGAGCAGTTCTTC. It encodes CAIKPSGREYNEQFF.

This clonotype has ten or more counts. The chain joins TRBV7-9 to TRBJ2-2; D not certain. V was shortened by 10 bases and J by 0 bases, with 3 bases between the two germline ends. CDR3 length: 11 amino acids. CDR1 is SEHNR and CDR2 is FQNEAQ in the germline V gene (reference sequence). CDR3 sequence: CATSNTGELFF. The DNA of the CDR3 is TGTGCCACATCGAACACCGGGGAGCTGTTTTTT.

This clonotype is medium-sized within its sample. The V and J genes are TRBV7-2 and TRBJ1-1; a possible D gene is TRBD1 (6 bases). The CDR3 sequence is 15 residues long. Deletions cut 5 bases from V and 5 bases from J, with 18 bases between. Germline-derived CDR1 and CDR2 are SGHTA and FQGNSA. The CDR3 reads CASSPILGHETEAFF. As DNA, the CDR3 is TGTGCCAGCAGCCCTATTTTGGGACACGAGACTGAAGCTTTCTTT. Full variable domain (missing parts from reference TRBV7-2 and TRBJ1-1): GAGVSQSPSNKVTEKGKDVELRCDPISGHTALYWYRQSLGQGLEFLIYFQGNSAPDKSGLPSDRFSAERTGGSVSTLTIQRTQQEDSAVYLCASSPILGHETEAFFGQGTRLTVV.

The table lists this clonotype with many counts. The chain carries TRBV7-2 and TRBJ2-7; D unclear. CDR1 and CDR2 from the germline V gene are SGHTA and FQGNSA. Trimming took 5 bases from V and 4 from J, leaving 18 bases between them. There are 15 residues in the CDR3. CDR3 sequence reads: CASSRLAGSQYEQYF. The CDR3 DNA is TGTGCCAGCAGCCGTTTGGCCGGGTCTCAATACGAGCAGTACTTC.

A single count supports this clonotype. A read error is possible here, since a much larger clone lies one base away. The chain joins TRBV7-9 to TRBJ2-3, with D tentatively TRBD1 (6 bases). CDR3 length: 16 residues. Germline CDR1 SEHNR, CDR2 FQNEAQ (reference sequence). The CDR3 reads CASSLALGQSTDAQYF. Here the CDR3 DNA reads TGTGCCAGCAGCTTAGCGCTAGGACAGAGCACAGATGCGCAGTATTTT. Filled out from reference TRBV7-9 and TRBJ2-3, the complete variable domain reads DTGVSQNPRHKITKRGQNVTFRCDPISEHNRLYWYRQTLGQGPEFLTYFQNEAQLEKSRLLSDRFSAERPKGSFSTLEIQRTEQGDSAMYLCASSLALGQSTDAQYFGPGTRLTVL.

V is TRBV20-1 and J is TRBJ1-5, with D tentatively TRBD1 (5 bases). Between the trimmed V and J ends, which lost 3 bases and 7 bases, there was a span of 13 bases. Germline-derived CDR1 and CDR2 are DFQATT and SNEGSKA (reference sequence). The CDR3 has 13 amino acids. CDR3 protein: CSASSGGDQPQHF. CDR3 DNA sequence: TGCAGTGCTAGTTCTGGGGGGGACCAGCCCCAGCATTTT.

The genes are TRBV29-1 and TRBJ2-1; D gene uncertain. V lost 1 base and J 0 bases, leaving 7 bases between the germline ends. Germline V gives CDR1 SQVTM, CDR2 ANQGSEA. CDR3 length: 14 residues. CDR3 DNA: TGCAGCGTTGAAGGGACCGGCTCCTACAATGAGCAGTTCTTC. Translated: CSVEGTGSYNEQFF.

In this sample, this clonotype turned up many times. The rearrangement uses TRBV28 and TRBJ1-4, with D unresolved. This CDR3 comprises 14 residues. V gave up 5 bases and J gave up 1 base, with 8 bases separating them. Germline V gene lookup returns CDR1 MDHEN and CDR2 SYDVKM. The CDR3 nucleotides are TGTGCCAGCAGTAAACAGCAAACTAATGAAAAACTGTTTTTT. Its protein product is CASSKQQTNEKLFF.

This clonotype was counted at least ten times. The J gene is TRBJ1-2, the V gene TRBV29-1; D perhaps matches TRBD1 (6 bases). The CDR3 spans 12 residues. The V end was cut by 8 bases, the J end by 4 bases, with 14 bases between. In germline, CDR1 is SQVTM, CDR2 ANQGSEA. The CDR3 sequence: CSTRTDFYGYTF. In DNA form, the CDR3 reads TGCAGCACAAGGACAGACTTCTATGGCTACACCTTC.

The table lists this clonotype with a few counts. The V gene is TRBV18, the J gene TRBJ1-1; D unclear. Trimming left V 5 bases short and J 3 bases short, with 16 bases between. The germline V gene has CDR1 KGHSH and CDR2 LQKENI. This CDR3 contains 15 residues. The CDR3 DNA reads as TGTGCCAGCTCATCTCCCCCGCAGGCGGACACTGAAGCTTTCTTT. As protein: CASSSPPQADTEAFF.

This clonotype was recorded many times. V gene TRBV20-1 combines with J gene TRBJ2-7; D unclear. Looked up from germline, CDR1 is DFQATT and CDR2 is SNEGSKA (reference sequence). With 0 bases removed from V and 6 bases from J, the gap between germline ends came to 6 bases. The CDR3 has 11 amino acids. The CDR3 DNA reads as TGCAGTGCTAGAGACAGCAGCGAGCAGTACTTC. Amino acids: CSARDSSEQYF.

This sequence joins TRBV5-6 and TRBJ2-5, with TRBD2 identical over 7 bases. The CDR3 extends over 14 amino acids. Germline V gene data show CDR1 as SGHDT and CDR2 as YYEEEE. The V gene end was trimmed by 4 bases and the J gene end by 1 base; junction bases not matched to a gene: 4. The CDR3 reads CASSRREGQETQYF. CDR3 DNA: TGTGCCAGCAGCCGCAGGGAGGGCCAAGAGACCCAGTACTTC.